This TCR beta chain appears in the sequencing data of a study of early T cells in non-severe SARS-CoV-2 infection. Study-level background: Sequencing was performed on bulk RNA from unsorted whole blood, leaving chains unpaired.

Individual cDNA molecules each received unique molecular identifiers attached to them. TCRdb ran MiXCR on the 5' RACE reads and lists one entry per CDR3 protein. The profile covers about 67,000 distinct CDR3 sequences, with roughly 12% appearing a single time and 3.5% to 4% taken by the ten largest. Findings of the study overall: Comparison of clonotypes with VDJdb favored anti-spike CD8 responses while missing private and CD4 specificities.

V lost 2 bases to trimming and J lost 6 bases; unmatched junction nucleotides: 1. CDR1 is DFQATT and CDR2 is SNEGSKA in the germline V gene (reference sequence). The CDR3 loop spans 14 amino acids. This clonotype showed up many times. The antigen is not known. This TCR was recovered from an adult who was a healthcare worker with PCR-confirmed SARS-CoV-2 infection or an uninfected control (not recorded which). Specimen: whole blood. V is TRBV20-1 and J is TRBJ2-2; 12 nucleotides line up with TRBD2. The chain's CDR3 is CSARLAGGPGELFF. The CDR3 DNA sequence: TGCAGTGCTAGACTAGCGGGAGGGCCCGGGGAGCTGTTTTTT.